Listed below are T cell receptor beta chains from one sample, sequenced in a study of T cells in localized non-small cell lung cancer. Using immunoSEQ multiplex PCR, the repertoire was profiled, and TCRdb retains in-frame clones only, with some absent. Of approximately 2,100 clones in the sample, 40% are singletons; the top ten hold 8.5% to 10%. Sample: lung tumor tissue, taken before any cancer treatment. The receptors here all came from a male donor older than 55 with stage II squamous cell lung carcinoma. CDR3s include the opening cysteine and the closing phenylalanine or tryptophan. Clone size, where shown, is once, few, many, or a class for clones that have expanded.

length: 15; size: NA; V: TRBV9; J: TRBJ1-1; CDR3: CASSGRDNIGTEAFF
length: 13; size: NA; V: TRBV29-1; J: TRBJ2-1; CDR3: CSVRPSGRNEQFF
length: 13; size: few; V: TRBV18; J: TRBJ2-7; CDR3: CASSPGDLYEQYF
length: 14; size: NA; V: TRBV11-3; J: TRBJ1-1; CDR3: CASSLVRTNTEAFF
length: 15; size: NA; V: TRBV18; J: TRBJ2-1; CDR3: CASSAGTSGNNEQFF
length: 15; size: NA; V: TRBV18; J: TRBJ2-3; CDR3: CASSPSGRARDTQYF
length: 17; size: few; V: TRBV7-7; J: TRBJ2-5; CDR3: CASSLGVLAGGQETQYF
length: 14; size: NA; V: TRBV28; J: TRBJ2-3; CDR3: CASSFAEPPDTQYF
length: 12; size: NA; V: TRBV28; J: TRBJ2-1; CDR3: CASRPTSGQQFF
length: 15; size: NA; V: TRBV28; J: TRBJ2-7; CDR3: CASSQLAGEGDEQYF
length: 14; size: NA; V: TRBV28; J: TRBJ1-4; CDR3: CASSPQEHREKLFF
length: 14; size: NA; V: TRBV28; J: TRBJ2-2; CDR3: CASRRGPGAGELFF
length: 17; size: NA; V: TRBV18; J: TRBJ1-5; CDR3: CASSRPSKGGPGQPQHF
length: 14; size: NA; V: TRBV29-1; J: TRBJ2-1; CDR3: CSVLPPSSSGEQFF
length: 15; size: NA; V: TRBV5-1; J: TRBJ2-3; CDR3: CASQYRSGSTDTQYF
length: 11; size: NA; V: TRBV30; J: TRBJ1-5; CDR3: CAWAVGQPQHF
length: 14; size: few; V: TRBV10-3; J: TRBJ1-2; CDR3: CAISELGDNYGYTF
length: 15; size: NA; V: TRBV15; J: TRBJ2-7; CDR3: CATSRAQGVNYEQYF
length: 16; size: few; V: TRBV9; J: TRBJ2-3; CDR3: CASSVIAGGPADTQYF
length: 15; size: NA; V: TRBV11-3; J: TRBJ2-1; CDR3: CASSGVSGPNNEQFF
length: 15; size: NA; V: TRBV19; J: TRBJ2-5; CDR3: CASSMRPDEGETQYF
length: 18; size: NA; V: TRBV6-8; J: TRBJ2-7; CDR3: CASRRQGRREGAIYEQYF
length: 15; size: few; V: TRBV9; J: TRBJ2-7; CDR3: CASSVDGTNTYEQYF
length: 15; size: few; V: TRBV15; J: TRBJ1-1; CDR3: CATSRDGFGNTEAFF
length: 16; size: few; V: TRBV30; J: TRBJ1-1; CDR3: CAWSLIGGRASTEAFF
length: 15; size: NA; V: TRBV18; J: TRBJ2-3; CDR3: CASSPITVSTDTQYF
length: 13; size: few; V: TRBV6-8; J: TRBJ2-3; CDR3: CASSYWDADTQYF
length: 14; size: NA; V: TRBV18; J: TRBJ2-3; CDR3: CASSPLRYPDTQYF
length: 16; size: NA; V: TRBV19; J: TRBJ2-2; CDR3: CASSTYSGTNTGELFF
length: 14; size: few; V: TRBV6-8; J: TRBJ1-2; CDR3: CASRTQGAHGGYTF
length: 14; size: few; V: TRBV6-8; J: TRBJ2-7; CDR3: CASSVNPQGREQYF
length: 11; size: NA; V: TRBV14; J: TRBJ2-1; CDR3: CASSQVVQQFF
length: 14; size: few; V: TRBV9; J: TRBJ2-4; CDR3: CASSKTVAKNIQYF
length: 14; size: few; V: TRBV6-1; J: TRBJ2-5; CDR3: CASSEGSDQETQYF
length: 16; size: NA; V: TRBV19; J: TRBJ2-2; CDR3: CASSRLDRGRTGELFF
length: 16; size: NA; V: TRBV11-3; J: TRBJ1-2; CDR3: CASSLSGQGLDYGYTF
length: 16; size: NA; V: TRBV1; J: TRBJ2-5; CDR3: CASSRLRGGRIKTQYF
length: 13; size: medium-sized; V: TRBV6-8; J: TRBJ2-7; CDR3: CASGASAMPAQYF
length: 16; size: NA; V: TRBV19; J: TRBJ2-1; CDR3: CASSPRGSGRAFEQFF
length: 15; size: NA; V: TRBV28; J: TRBJ2-1; CDR3: CASSFSGSGYNEQFF
length: 14; size: NA; V: TRBV29-1; J: TRBJ2-3; CDR3: CSARGRLGTDTQYF
length: 14; size: NA; V: TRBV28; J: TRBJ2-5; CDR3: CASSGGGQEGTQYF
length: 14; size: large; V: TRBV11-3; J: TRBJ1-1; CDR3: CASSLEGLNTEAFF
length: 15; size: NA; V: TRBV18; J: TRBJ1-4; CDR3: CASSPPGASGEKLFF
length: 14; size: NA; V: TRBV28; J: TRBJ2-7; CDR3: CASSQLSGSYEQYF
length: 16; size: NA; V: TRBV7-5; J: TRBJ2-7; CDR3: CASSVGGSDNRYEQYF
length: 16; size: NA; V: TRBV19; J: TRBJ2-3; CDR3: CASSSRTSGSPDTQYF